This entry is about one T cell receptor (beta chain). The target of this receptor is not known. No base qualities exist here, and no much larger clone lies one base off it. CDR1 and CDR2 were assigned from the germline V gene as SGHTA and FQGNSA. The CDR3 spans 13 residues, from the cysteine through the phenylalanine. The read is trimmed to its CDR3 DNA, 39 bases read in frame from base 1. V and J are truncated by 7 bases and 0 bases respectively, leaving an intervening sequence of 10 bases. The sample originates from a study of cytomegalovirus exposure and HLA in healthy donors (TCRdb year 2017). Background for the entire study: In an earlier analysis of about 560 of the donors, approximately 260 Gb of sequence data and approximately 120 million unique TCR beta sequences from roughly 200 million T cells were reported. Both class I and class II loci were covered by HLA typing, at four-digit resolution. An earlier analysis of fewer than 700 of the donors applied high-throughput TCR beta sequencing to assess whether each TCR beta V gene segment acted as functional or pseudogenic. Approximately 300 gigabases of sequencing data and 70 million to 95 million unique TCR sequences made up an early release that covered 500 to 700 HLA-typed donors. A later genetic analysis took genome-wide SNP genotypes for about 55% of the roughly 670 donors and used that subset as a discovery cohort. Among almost 400 genotyped donors of the cohort, an average of about 240,000 unique TCR beta nucleotide sequences were sequenced per donor, roughly a sixth of them non-productive. Rather than drawing on any new phenotypic data, the later analysis identified candidate immune exposures from TCR beta sequences and the way those sequences occurred across donors. Because of strong linkage in the cohort, roughly 5 DR-DQ haplotypes were treated as single units for association and clustering. All discovery cohort repertoires had been generated using a single sequencing platform. Typing coverage varied by locus: roughly 620-640 donors for A, B, C, DRB1 and DQB1; approximately 560 for DQA1; over 600 for DPA1; approximately 450 for DPB1. The genetic ancestry cluster associated with self-reported Caucasian donors included over 65% of the 398 genotyped donors. Along with the 666-subject first cohort, a separate validation cohort of over a hundred different subjects was used. The study combined high-throughput TCR immunosequencing, statistical association of individual TCRs with disease status, and machine learning to predict cytomegalovirus infection status. Donor age, sex, ethnicity and CMV serostatus were compiled together with the repertoire data. The aim of the study was to test whether cataloging public T cell receptors could identify signatures of past pathogen exposure. Using immunosequencing, the study profiled T cell repertoires from fewer than 700 subjects and related those repertoires to cytomegalovirus serostatus. A later analysis re-examined previously published TCR beta repertoires from more than 650 donors and added high-resolution HLA genotyping to investigate patterns of TCR occurrence. Broader findings and caveats from the paper: In a later analysis, 16,951 TCR beta sequences were associated with specific HLA alleles at a false discovery rate of 0.05. Across donors, most TCR sequences were observed very rarely, whereas some public TCRs were present in many individuals. Because some donors lacked HLA typing at each locus, the association tests relied only on the typed subset. Sequencing depth was assumed to be roughly uniform across donors in the presence/absence analyses, though that assumption may not hold. A later analysis found that TCR association rates varied across HLA loci, with DRB1 alleles showing the most associated TCRs and HLA-C alleles the fewest. Cytomegalovirus status was reported to be diagnosed by the classifier with high specificity and sensitivity in both the original and validation cohorts. Compared with equally common non-associated chains, HLA-associated TCR beta chains in a later analysis were more clonally expanded and had lower generation probabilities. The 87-base-pair reads could not distinguish some IMGT-functional V segments, including TRBV6-2 and TRBV6-3, so those segments were excluded. Only TCR beta chains were sequenced in this cohort, and the absence of alpha or paired-chain data limited detectable features. CMV serostatus was the only immune exposure information available for the cohort. In an earlier analysis of 587 of the donors, most TCR beta V segments appeared in productive rearrangements about 87% or about 30% of the time, broadly matching IMGT annotations. According to a later analysis, parvovirus B19, influenza, CMV and Epstein-Barr virus appeared linked to several top co-occurrence clusters. A later analysis found that most CMV-associated TCR beta chains appeared HLA-restricted, with HLA associations seemingly driven largely by CMV exposure. It was suggested by the authors that the approach could potentially be generalized to other disease states and immunological phenotypes. In the study, some 160 TCR beta chains were listed as associated with cytomegalovirus. Linkage disequilibrium might explain the correlated functional status among segregating V segments, but an unknown experimental factor could not be ruled out. Over 15 rarely observed V segments, including chromosome 9 orphons, were excluded from the earlier analysis of approximately 500 of the donors because counts were too low. When HLA alleles, especially DR and DQ, strongly co-occurred, attributing TCR associations to individual alleles was difficult. Three of the identified cytomegalovirus-associated TCR beta chains were confirmed in vitro to be specific for cytomegalovirus antigens. According to a later genetic analysis, donors in an Asian-associated ancestry cluster had fewer N-insertions in productive TCRs than the roughly 670-donor mean. A cluster of highly shared sequence variants was judged likely to represent a technical artifact of the sequencing pipeline. A later genetic analysis associated a missense DCLRE1C variant with V-gene and J-gene trimming of TCR beta chains, and an independent cohort replicated the association. A further reported finding was that TCR beta sequences accurately predicted the HLA-A and HLA-B alleles for most subjects in the first cohort.

The cohort was made up of 500 to 800 healthy bone marrow donors. Cohort members were all nominally healthy when sampled, although unrecorded immune exposures were likely present. The donor was CMV seronegative and belonged to the group of around 400 seronegative cohort members. A peripheral blood sample was collected from each donor, and TCR beta sequencing was performed on peripheral blood mononuclear cells. Genomic DNA extraction from the blood cell samples was performed with the Qiagen DNeasy Blood Extraction Kit. Libraries were built with the immunoSEQ multiplex PCR assay. A mixture of 60 forward primers for TCR Vbeta segments and 13 reverse primers for TCR Jbeta segments was used in the multiplex PCR. A multiplex PCR assay on genomic DNA amplified the CDR3 region of rearranged TCR beta genes. The amplified TCR beta libraries were sequenced on the Illumina HiSeq System as 87-base-pair reads. The study's own analysis went as follows. In a later analysis, tens of millions of unique TCR beta chains were counted across the 650 to 750 repertoires, and roughly 11 million of these chains were shared by at least two donors. A nearest-neighbor algorithm error-corrected the raw reads and collapsed the reads into unique sequences, merging closely related sequences to remove PCR and sequencing errors. V, D and J gene segments were assigned by aligning CDR3 sequences to IMGT reference sequences. For a sequence to be retained, at least a six-nucleotide match to both a V gene segment and a J gene segment was required. Rearrangements were classified as productive when the CDR3 lacked stop codons and remained in frame with V and J, and all other rearrangements were classified as non-productive. Following IMGT convention, CDR3 was defined as the stretch from the second conserved V-encoded cysteine up to the conserved J-encoded phenylalanine. The earlier analysis of a few hundred of the donors excluded any sequence lacking an unambiguous match to a single V gene segment. In an earlier analysis of about 590 of the donors, a V segment was called functional when productive rearrangements were above 56.7%, and segregating when the standard deviation between donors exceeded 5%. To diagnose cytomegalovirus status from the catalog of TCR beta chain sequences, a statistical classification framework was built. In a later analysis, V and J genes were assigned by comparing TCR nucleotide sequences against IMGT/GENE-DB human TR gene sequences. A later analysis assigned CDR3 sequences and most-parsimonious VDJ recombination scenarios with the TCRdist pipeline. In a later analysis, every TCR beta chain was defined by the combination of its CDR3 amino acid sequence and its V-gene family, and reads without a unique V-gene family were dropped. In a later analysis, around 650 highly shared, low-generation-probability nucleotide sequences were removed to address suspected cross-contamination and a sequencing artifact. In a later analysis, a clonal expansion index was calculated for each public chain from normalized within-repertoire ranks of inferred template counts. A later analysis computed generation probabilities with a VDJ recombination model fitted to out-of-frame rearrangements, and checked the results against IGoR. A later analysis scored TCR-TCR, TCR-HLA and TCR-CMV co-occurrence with hypergeometric tests, applying a repertoire-size bias correction to TCR pairs. To estimate false discovery rates, a later analysis permuted the HLA or CMV assignments 20 times. In a later analysis, co-occurring TCRs were grouped using DBSCAN, with TCRdist sequence similarity added in when clustering inside HLA-allele-positive subsets. For co-occurrence clustering, repertoires with fewer than 30,000 or more than 120,000 public chains were excluded, along with roughly 5 repertoires with anomalous nucleotide sharing. TCRdb carries this immuneACCESS record with in-frame sequences only. Its versions omit some clonotypes, under half of them owing to an unresolved V gene in the studies checked, with the rest unexplained. V and J calls and clone size come straight from that table; D and trimming were deduced from the DNA. This sample holds under 150,000 clones; approximately 80% were observed only once. The top ten hold 2.5% of the sample.

Recombination connected TRBV7-2 to TRBJ2-7; the D gene is perhaps TRBD1, on 6 matching bases. The source material was PBMCs. This clonotype was obtained from a male donor in good health and CMV-seronegative. CDR3 protein: CASTGESSYEQYF. The DNA reads TGTGCCAGCACAGGGGAGAGCTCCTACGAGCAGTACTTC.